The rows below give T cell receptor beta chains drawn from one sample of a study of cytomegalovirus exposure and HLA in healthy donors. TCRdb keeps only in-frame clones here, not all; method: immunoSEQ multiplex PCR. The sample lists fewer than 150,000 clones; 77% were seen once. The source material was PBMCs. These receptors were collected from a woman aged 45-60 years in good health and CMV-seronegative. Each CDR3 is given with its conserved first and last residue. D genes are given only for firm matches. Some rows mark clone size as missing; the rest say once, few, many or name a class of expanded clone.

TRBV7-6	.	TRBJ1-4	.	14	TGTGCCAGCAGCTTAGGCGACAGCAATGAAAAACTGTTTTTT	CASSLGDSNEKLFF
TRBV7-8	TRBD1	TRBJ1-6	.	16	TGTGCCAGCAGAAGCGCCAGGGGGATGGCGTATTCACCCCTCCACTTT	CASRSARGMAYSPLHF
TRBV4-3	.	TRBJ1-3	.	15	TGCGCCAGCAGCCAAGCCGGAGGGACTGGAAACACCATATATTTT	CASSQAGGTGNTIYF
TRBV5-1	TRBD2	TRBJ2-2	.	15	TGCGCCAGCAGCTTGGGACTAGCGGGTACCGGGGAGCTGTTTTTT	CASSLGLAGTGELFF
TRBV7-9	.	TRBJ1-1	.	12	TGTGCCAGCAGCTTCAGTGGCACTGAAGCTTTCTTT	CASSFSGTEAFF
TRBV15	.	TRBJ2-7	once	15	TGTGCCACCAGCAGGCAGGTTCCCAGCTCCTACGAGCAGTACTTC	CATSRQVPSSYEQYF
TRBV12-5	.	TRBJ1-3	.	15	TGTGCTAGTGGTGACACAGGTCGCTCTGGAAACACCATATATTTT	CASGDTGRSGNTIYF
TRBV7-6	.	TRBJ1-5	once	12	TGTGCCAGCAGCTCAGGGAATCAGCCCCAGCATTTT	CASSSGNQPQHF
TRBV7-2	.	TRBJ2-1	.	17	TGTGCCAGCAGCTTTGGTGGGGGGGCCAAGGTTTTAAATGAGCAGTTCTTC	CASSFGGGAKVLNEQFF
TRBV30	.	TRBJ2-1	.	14	TGTGCCTGGAGTGCCGGGACACCCTACAATGAGCAGTTCTTC	CAWSAGTPYNEQFF
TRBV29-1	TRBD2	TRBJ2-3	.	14	TGCAGCGTCTACAGACTAGCGAGCACAGATACGCAGTATTTT	CSVYRLASTDTQYF
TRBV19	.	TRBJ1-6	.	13	TGTGCCAGTAGGAGGGCGTTTAATTCACCCCTCCACTTT	CASRRAFNSPLHF
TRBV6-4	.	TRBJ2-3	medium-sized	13	TGTGCCAGCAGTGAGGGGGCCACAGATACGCAGTATTTT	CASSEGATDTQYF
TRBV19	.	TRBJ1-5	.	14	TGTGCCAGTGCCCCCAGCAGGGGTAAAGCGCCCCAGCATTTT	CASAPSRGKAPQHF
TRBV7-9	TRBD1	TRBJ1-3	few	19	TGTGCCAGCAGCTTGACCCTCGGGACAGGGGATTCTTCTGGAAACACCATATATTTT	CASSLTLGTGDSSGNTIYF
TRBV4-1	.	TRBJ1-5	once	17	TGCGCCAGCAGCCATGGAAGGCCGAACGGGATCAATCAGCCCCAGCATTTT	CASSHGRPNGINQPQHF
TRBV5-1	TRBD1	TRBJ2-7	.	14	TGCGCCAGCGGGGGGACAGGAACCAACTACGAGCAGTACTTC	CASGGTGTNYEQYF
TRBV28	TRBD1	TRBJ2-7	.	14	TGTGCCAGCAGCCCGGGACAGGATACCTACGAGCAGTACTTC	CASSPGQDTYEQYF
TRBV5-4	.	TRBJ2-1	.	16	TGTGCCAGCAGCTTGGGGGGGCTCTACTCCTACAATGAGCAGTTCTTC	CASSLGGLYSYNEQFF
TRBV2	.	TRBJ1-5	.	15	TGTGCCAGCAGTGACATCGACAGCCTCAATCAGCCCCAGCATTTT	CASSDIDSLNQPQHF
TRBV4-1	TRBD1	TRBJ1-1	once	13	TGCGCCAGCGGACAGGCCCTGAACACTGAAGCTTTCTTT	CASGQALNTEAFF
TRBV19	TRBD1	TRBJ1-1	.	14	TGTGCCAGTAGTCTTACAGGGGGTGGCACTGAAGCTTTCTTT	CASSLTGGGTEAFF
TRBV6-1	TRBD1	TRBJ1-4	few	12	TGTGCCAGCCGACAGGGACTTGAAAAACTGTTTTTT	CASRQGLEKLFF
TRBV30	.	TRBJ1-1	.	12	TGTGCCTGGAGTGTACTCCCCACTGAAGCTTTCTTT	CAWSVLPTEAFF
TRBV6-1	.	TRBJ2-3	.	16	TGTGCCAGCAGTGAAATGCGGGGGCTAGATGGAGATACGCAGTATTTT	CASSEMRGLDGDTQYF
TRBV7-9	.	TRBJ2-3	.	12	TGTGCCAGCAGCTTAGGTCCGGATACGCAGTATTTT	CASSLGPDTQYF
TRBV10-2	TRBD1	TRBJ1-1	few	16	TGCGCCAGCGCCTCCACGACAGGGGGCGAGAACACTGAAGCTTTCTTT	CASASTTGGENTEAFF